This T cell receptor beta chain was documented in a study of blood T cell repertoires in COVID-19. Looking at the study overall: Researchers got acute and convalescent COVID-19 samples from the United States, Italy and Spain.

Sequencing was performed with immunoSEQ multiplex PCR; in TCRdb, only in-frame clones are kept and a portion is missing. The repertoire holds 200,000 to 300,000 clones, with roughly four fifths as singletons. V lost 4 bases, J lost 3 bases, and 7 bases stayed unmatched. The CDR3 loop spans 16 amino acids. Seattle's enrolled individuals joined amid active infection and were then monitored longitudinally. This chain connects TRBV23-1 to TRBJ1-1; 11 bases line up with TRBD1. TRBV23-1 qualifies as an ORF whose function is uncertain. The sequenced sample was peripheral blood. The sequence derives from a woman at least 80 years old with COVID-19, enrolled during active disease. For the CDR3, the DNA is TGCGCCAGCAGTCCGGGACAGGGGGTTCTTTACACTGAAGCTTTCTTT. Translation: CASSPGQGVLYTEAFF.